This T cell receptor beta chain emerged from a study of graft-versus-host responses after intestinal transplantation. On the study more broadly: Recipients underwent multivisceral, liver-intestinal, or isolated intestinal transplants. Every one of the recipients received anti-thymocyte globulin induction and afterwards took tacrolimus and steroids for about 3 years.

With 4 bases clipped from V and 6 bases from J, the junction kept 10 bases outside the gene matches. CDR1 SGDLS and CDR2 YYNGEE come from the germline V gene. The CDR3 sequence is 16 residues long. This clone was counted a single time. No antigen is known for it. Produced via immunoSEQ multiplex PCR; TCRdb's table is partial and in-frame only. The profile shows 85,000 to 90,000 clones, roughly four fifths of them singletons. Whole-study results and caveats: Recipient bone marrow held GvH clones, some seen earlier in ileum or blood.

This chain links TRBV9 with TRBJ2-2; 9 bases match TRBD2. The sample in question was unstimulated CD8+ T cells sorted from spleen or lymph node cells, obtained before intestinal transplant. The source is a human donor who received an intestinal transplant. The CDR3 DNA reads TGTGCCAGCAGCCAGGGAATAGCGGGAGCTCCCGGGGAGCTGTTTTTT. It translates to CASSQGIAGAPGELFF.